Listed below are T cell receptor beta chains from one sample, sequenced in a study of T cells in Graves' hyperthyroidism and ophthalmopathy. MiXCR was run by TCRdb on the multiplex PCR reads, yielding one entry per CDR3 protein. The sample consists of about 360,000 distinct CDR3 sequences, about 13% of them appearing once. Sequencing input: blood. Receptor source: a woman aged 18-30 years with Graves' hyperthyroidism. Both conserved end residues are part of each CDR3. The order of the fields is V gene, D gene, J gene, clone size, CDR3 DNA, CDR3 protein. The D gene is left open where the match is weak. Size is omitted from some rows. Given values are once, few, many or a class for expanded clones.

>TRBV28|NA|TRBJ2-5|few
TGTGCCACCGCGATCCCGCACCAAGAGACCCAGTACTTC
CATAIPHQETQYF
>TRBV12-3/TRBV12-4|NA|TRBJ1-5|many
TGTGCCAGCAGTTGGCGAGCCATCGGCAATCAGCCCCAGCATTTT
CASSWRAIGNQPQHF
>TRBV6-6|TRBD2|TRBJ2-5|many
TGTGCCAGCAGTTACCAGCGGGGACAAGAGACCCAGTACTTC
CASSYQRGQETQYF
>TRBV6-2/TRBV6-3|NA|TRBJ2-2|few
TGTGCCAGCAGTTACGGTATTTTGTCAGCCAACACCGGGGAGCTGTTTTTT
CASSYGILSANTGELFF
>TRBV7-3|TRBD2|TRBJ2-1|many
TGTGCCAGCAGCCCTTCCCTAGCGGGGAAGAATGAGCAGTTCTTC
CASSPSLAGKNEQFF
>TRBV5-1|NA|TRBJ2-6|many
TGCGCCAGCCGCTCGGACGGAACTCTGGGCGCCAACGTCCTGACTTTC
CASRSDGTLGANVLTF
>TRBV12-3/TRBV12-4|NA|TRBJ1-5|many
TGTGCCAGCGCCCCTGGGGGGACTTATCAGCCCCAGCATTTT
CASAPGGTYQPQHF
>TRBV28|NA|TRBJ2-7|NA
TGTGCCAGCACCCGAGACTCGGTCTACGAGCAGTACTTC
CASTRDSVYEQYF
>TRBV20-1|NA|TRBJ2-7|NA
TGCAGTGCTAAAATCTTCGGCGGTAGCTCCTACGAGCAGTACTTC
CSAKIFGGSSYEQYF
>TRBV7-3|NA|TRBJ2-1|many
TGTGCCAGCAGCTTAAAAGGCCCCCGGGACACCGGAGATGAGCAGTTCTTC
CASSLKGPRDTGDEQFF
>TRBV6-1|NA|TRBJ1-2|few
TGTGCCAGCAGTGAAGGAGGATACTATGGCTACACCTTC
CASSEGGYYGYTF
>TRBV5-1|NA|TRBJ2-5|NA
TGCGCCAGCAGCTTAAGGGGGATCCAAGAGACCCAGTACTTC
CASSLRGIQETQYF
>TRBV6-1|NA|TRBJ1-6|many
TGTGCCAGCACCGGAGGGAGTCTCCGGTCACCCCTCCACTTT
CASTGGSLRSPLHF
>TRBV7-9|NA|TRBJ2-5|NA
TGTGCCAGCAGCTCAGGGAGTTCCCAAGAGACCCAGTACTTC
CASSSGSSQETQYF
>TRBV12-3/TRBV12-4|NA|TRBJ2-3|NA
TGTGCCGGGAAGCTAGCGAACGAGGATACGCAGTATTTT
CAGKLANEDTQYF
>TRBV9|TRBD1|TRBJ2-7|once
TGTGCCAGCAGTGATACAGGGGGTGAGCAGTACTTC
CASSDTGGEQYF
>TRBV12-3/TRBV12-4|TRBD2|TRBJ2-2|NA
TGTGCCAGCAGCCGCGGCGGGACTAGCGGGGGACGTTACACCGGGGAGCTGTTTTTT
CASSRGGTSGGRYTGELFF
>TRBV13|NA|TRBJ1-3|NA
TGTGCCAGCAGCTTAGGCCTGGGGGCTAGTGGTGGAAACACCATATATTTT
CASSLGLGASGGNTIYF
>TRBV2|TRBD2|TRBJ2-1|many
TGTGCCAGCAGGGACCCTTGGCGGGGGGTTGTTGAGCAGTTCTTC
CASRDPWRGVVEQFF
>TRBV6-1|TRBD2|TRBJ2-2|many
TGTGCCAGCAGTGAAAGGAGTCTAGCGGGGGGATCGAACACCGGGGAGCTGTTTTTT
CASSERSLAGGSNTGELFF
>TRBV6-6|NA|TRBJ1-2|NA
TGTGCCAGCAGTTACTCTAGGGGTCGGGGCTACACCTTC
CASSYSRGRGYTF
>TRBV10-3|TRBD2|TRBJ2-3|few
TGTGCCACAGCGGGGGGGGGCACAGATACGCAGTATTTT
CATAGGGTDTQYF
>TRBV19|NA|TRBJ2-7|NA
TGTGCCAGTAGTCCCGGACCAGGAATAACCTACGAGCAGTACTTC
CASSPGPGITYEQYF
>TRBV10-3|TRBD1|TRBJ1-3|NA
TGTGCCATCAGTGAATATGGCAGGGACAGCTCTGGAAACACCATATATTTT
CAISEYGRDSSGNTIYF
>TRBV20-1|NA|TRBJ2-4|NA
TGCAGTGCTAGAGATTGGGCCATAGCCAGAAACATTCAGTACTTC
CSARDWAIARNIQYF
>TRBV6-2/TRBV6-3|NA|TRBJ1-1|NA
TGTGCCACCCATCCCGGACTATTGAACACTGAAGCTTTCTTT
CATHPGLLNTEAFF
>TRBV7-2|NA|TRBJ1-1|NA
TGTGCCAGCAGCTTAGTGGGAGGTTCGAACACTGAAGCTTTCTTT
CASSLVGGSNTEAFF
>TRBV2|NA|TRBJ1-4|many
TGTGCCAGCAGTGAAAGGCAGGTTAATGAAAAACTGTTTTTT
CASSERQVNEKLFF
>TRBV6-2/TRBV6-3|NA|TRBJ1-1|many
TGTGCCAGCAGTTACTTGGGCAAAAGGGACACTGAAGCTTTCTTT
CASSYLGKRDTEAFF
>TRBV27|NA|TRBJ2-1|many
TGTGCCAGCAGTTGGGACTCCTACAATGAGCAGTTCTTC
CASSWDSYNEQFF
>TRBV7-9|TRBD1|TRBJ2-2|few
TGTGCCAGGGACAGGGTGAACACCGGGGAGCTGTTTTTT
CARDRVNTGELFF
>TRBV7-9|NA|TRBJ1-1|many
TGTGCCAGCAGCTTCGCCAGCTTGAACACTGAAGCTTTCTTT
CASSFASLNTEAFF
>TRBV5-5|NA|TRBJ2-5|NA
TGTGCCAGCAGCTTGTCGGCCGCGGAGACCCAGTACTTC
CASSLSAAETQYF
>TRBV18|NA|TRBJ1-5|many
TGTGCCAGCTCAGCCGATCGAAGCTATAGCAATCAGCCCCAGCATTTT
CASSADRSYSNQPQHF
>TRBV6-1|NA|TRBJ1-2|few
TGTGCCAGCAGTGGGGACGAAGCGTTCTATGGCTACACCTTC
CASSGDEAFYGYTF
>TRBV6-1|TRBD1|TRBJ1-6|many
TGTGCCAGCAGGCCCTTACAGGGGTCCTATAATTCACCCCTCCACTTT
CASRPLQGSYNSPLHF
>TRBV2|NA|TRBJ1-5|many
TGTACCAGCAGTGATGAGGTTCAGCCCCAGCATTTT
CTSSDEVQPQHF
>TRBV20-1|NA|TRBJ2-2|NA
TGCAGTGTCTGGAGCCAGGGGAACACCGGGGAGCTGTTTTTT
CSVWSQGNTGELFF
>TRBV30|NA|TRBJ1-1|many
TGTGCCTGGAGGGTCTCCAGGGATACTGAAGCTTTCTTT
CAWRVSRDTEAFF
>TRBV28|TRBD1|TRBJ1-5|NA
TGTGCCAGCGACGACAGGGGCAATCAGCCCCAGCATTTT
CASDDRGNQPQHF
>TRBV6-2/TRBV6-3|TRBD1|TRBJ1-2|many
TGTGCCAGCAGTTACTCGACGGGCCTGCCCCGGGACAGGGGAGAAGACTATGGCTACACCTTC
CASSYSTGLPRDRGEDYGYTF
>TRBV2|NA|TRBJ1-5|many
TGTGCCAGCAGTGCTAGGGGCGGGGATAGGGATTTT
CASSARGGDRDF
>TRBV19|NA|TRBJ1-3|NA
TGTGCCAGTACTGCAGGTAGCTCTGGAAACACCATATATTTT
CASTAGSSGNTIYF
>TRBV27|NA|TRBJ2-1|many
TGTGCCAGCAGTACAGCAGGGAGTGAGCAGTTCTTC
CASSTAGSEQFF
>TRBV28|NA|TRBJ2-2|many
TGTGCCAGCAGAGGCAGGGAATTCACCGGGGAGCTGTTTTTT
CASRGREFTGELFF